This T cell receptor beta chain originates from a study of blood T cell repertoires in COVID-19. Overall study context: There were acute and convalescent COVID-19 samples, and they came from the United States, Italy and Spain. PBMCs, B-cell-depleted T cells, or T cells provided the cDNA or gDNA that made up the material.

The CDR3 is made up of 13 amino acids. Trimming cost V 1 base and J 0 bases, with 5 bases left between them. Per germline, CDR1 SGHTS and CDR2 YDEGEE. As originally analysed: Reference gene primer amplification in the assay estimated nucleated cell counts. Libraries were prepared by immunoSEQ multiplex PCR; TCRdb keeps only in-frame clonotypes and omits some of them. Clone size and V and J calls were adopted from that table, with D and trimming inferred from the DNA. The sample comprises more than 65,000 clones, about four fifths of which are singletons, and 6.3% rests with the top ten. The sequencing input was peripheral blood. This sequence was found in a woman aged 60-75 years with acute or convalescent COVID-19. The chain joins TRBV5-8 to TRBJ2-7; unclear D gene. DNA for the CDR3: TGTGCCAGCAGCTTGTTCAGCTCCTACGAGCAGTACTTC. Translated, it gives CASSLFSSYEQYF.